This T cell receptor beta chain was recovered during a study of shared clonotypes between healthy human individuals. This clone has only a few counts. The target antigen is unknown. Study-level results: On the whole, naive subsets had larger estimated richness than memory subsets had.

The table came from immunoSEQ multiplex PCR; TCRdb's copy has only in-frame clones and leaves some out. In the table there are under 200,000 clones, over 80% of which are singletons. This CDR3 has 17 amino acids. The J segment lost 3 bases and the V segment lost 2 bases, leaving 10 bases of the junction unmatched. Looked up from germline, CDR1 is MNHNS and CDR2 is SASEGT. The source of this sequence is a woman aged 30 to 39 in good health. The V and J genes are TRBV6-1 and TRBJ1-5, with 7 bases aligning to TRBD1. Sequences were obtained from naive CD4+ T cells sorted from blood. Subset meaning: CD45RA+ positively selected. The CDR3 region is CASSELGQILHNQPQHF. CDR3 sequence (DNA): TGTGCCAGCAGTGAATTGGGACAGATTCTACACAATCAGCCCCAGCATTTT.